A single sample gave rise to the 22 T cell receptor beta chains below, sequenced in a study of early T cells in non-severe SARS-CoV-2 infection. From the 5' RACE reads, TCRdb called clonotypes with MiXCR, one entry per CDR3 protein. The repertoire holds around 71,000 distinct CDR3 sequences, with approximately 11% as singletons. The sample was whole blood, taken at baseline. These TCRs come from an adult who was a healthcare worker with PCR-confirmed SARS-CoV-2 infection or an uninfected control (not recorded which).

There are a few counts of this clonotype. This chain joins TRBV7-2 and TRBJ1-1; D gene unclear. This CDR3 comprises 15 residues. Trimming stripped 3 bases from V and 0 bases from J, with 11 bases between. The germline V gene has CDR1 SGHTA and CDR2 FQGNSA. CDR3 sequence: CASSFRQLLNTEAFF. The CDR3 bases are TGTGCCAGCAGCTTTCGTCAGCTACTGAACACTGAAGCTTTCTTT. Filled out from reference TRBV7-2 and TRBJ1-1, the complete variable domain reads GAGVSQSPSNKVTEKGKDVELRCDPISGHTALYWYRQSLGQGLEFLIYFQGNSAPDKSGLPSDRFSAERTGGSVSTLTIQRTQQEDSAVYLCASSFRQLLNTEAFFGQGTRLTVV.

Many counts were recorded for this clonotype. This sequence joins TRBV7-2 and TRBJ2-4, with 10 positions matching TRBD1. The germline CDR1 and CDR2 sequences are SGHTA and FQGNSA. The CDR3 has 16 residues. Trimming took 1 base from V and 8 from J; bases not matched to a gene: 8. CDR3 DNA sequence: TGTGCCAGCAGCTTAGGTGTGGGACAGGGGATTGACATTCAGTACTTC. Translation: CASSLGVGQGIDIQYF.

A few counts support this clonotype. CDR3: CASSGTALYEQYF. For the CDR3, the DNA is TGTGCCAGCAGCGGGACCGCCCTCTACGAGCAGTACTTC. The chain employs TRBV28 and TRBJ2-7; tentatively, D is TRBD1 or TRBD2 (5 bases each). The CDR3 runs 13 residues. From germline, CDR1 is MDHEN and CDR2 SYDVKM. Deletions cut 6 bases from V and 3 bases from J, with 12 bases between.

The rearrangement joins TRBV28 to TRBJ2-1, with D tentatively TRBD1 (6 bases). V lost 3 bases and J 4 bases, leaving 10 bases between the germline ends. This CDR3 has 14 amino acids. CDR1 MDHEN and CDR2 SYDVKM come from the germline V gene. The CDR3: CASSFGTIYNEQFF. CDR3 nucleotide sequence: TGTGCCAGCAGTTTCGGGACAATATACAATGAGCAGTTCTTC.

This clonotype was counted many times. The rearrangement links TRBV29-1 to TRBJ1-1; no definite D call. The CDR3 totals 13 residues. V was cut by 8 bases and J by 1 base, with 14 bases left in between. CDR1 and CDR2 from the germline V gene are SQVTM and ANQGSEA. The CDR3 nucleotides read TGCAGCACCTCCTTCGGAAAGAACACTGAAGCTTTCTTT. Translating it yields CSTSFGKNTEAFF.

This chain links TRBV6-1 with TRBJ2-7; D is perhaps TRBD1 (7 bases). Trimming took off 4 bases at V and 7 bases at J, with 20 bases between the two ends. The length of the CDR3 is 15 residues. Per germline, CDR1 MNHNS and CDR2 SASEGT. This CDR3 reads CASSGQGGPRSEQYF. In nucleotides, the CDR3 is TGTGCCAGCAGTGGACAGGGAGGTCCCAGGAGTGAGCAGTACTTC.

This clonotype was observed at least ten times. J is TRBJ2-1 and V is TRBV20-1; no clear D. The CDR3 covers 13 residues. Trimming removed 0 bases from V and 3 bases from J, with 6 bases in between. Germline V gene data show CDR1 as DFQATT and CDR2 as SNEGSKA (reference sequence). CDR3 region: CSARDLSYNEQFF. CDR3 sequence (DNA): TGCAGTGCTAGAGATCTGAGCTACAATGAGCAGTTCTTC.

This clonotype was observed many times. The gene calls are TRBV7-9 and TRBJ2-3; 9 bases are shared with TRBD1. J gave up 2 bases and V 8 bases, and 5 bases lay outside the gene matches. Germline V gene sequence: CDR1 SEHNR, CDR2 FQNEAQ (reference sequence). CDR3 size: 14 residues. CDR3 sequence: CASDRDRATDTQYF. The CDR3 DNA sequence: TGTGCCAGCGACCGGGACAGGGCCACAGATACGCAGTATTTT.

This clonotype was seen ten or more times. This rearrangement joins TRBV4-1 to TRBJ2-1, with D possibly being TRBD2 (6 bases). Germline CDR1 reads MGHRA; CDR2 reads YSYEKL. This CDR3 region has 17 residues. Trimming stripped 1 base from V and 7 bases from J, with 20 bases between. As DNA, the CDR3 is TGCGCCAGCAGCCAAGGGGCCCTTCGGAGTGGGGGGAATGAGCAGTTCTTC. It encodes CASSQGALRSGGNEQFF.

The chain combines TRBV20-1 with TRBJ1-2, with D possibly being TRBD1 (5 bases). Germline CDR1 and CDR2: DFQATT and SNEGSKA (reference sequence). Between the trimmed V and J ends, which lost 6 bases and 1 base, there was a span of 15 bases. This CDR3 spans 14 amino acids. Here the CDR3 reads CSARLRQGNYGYTF. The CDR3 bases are TGCAGTGCCCGGCTTAGGCAGGGTAACTATGGCTACACCTTC.

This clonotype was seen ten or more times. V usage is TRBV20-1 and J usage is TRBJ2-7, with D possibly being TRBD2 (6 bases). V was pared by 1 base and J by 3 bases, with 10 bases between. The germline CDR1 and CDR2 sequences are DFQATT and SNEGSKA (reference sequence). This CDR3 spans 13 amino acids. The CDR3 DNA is TGCAGTGCTAGAGCCGGCGGGAACTACGAGCAGTACTTC. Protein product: CSARAGGNYEQYF.

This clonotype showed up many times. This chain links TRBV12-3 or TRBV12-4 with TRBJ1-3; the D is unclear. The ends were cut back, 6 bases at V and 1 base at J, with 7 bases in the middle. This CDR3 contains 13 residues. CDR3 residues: CASRTQSGNTIYF. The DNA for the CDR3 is TGTGCCAGCAGGACCCAATCTGGAAACACCATATATTTT.

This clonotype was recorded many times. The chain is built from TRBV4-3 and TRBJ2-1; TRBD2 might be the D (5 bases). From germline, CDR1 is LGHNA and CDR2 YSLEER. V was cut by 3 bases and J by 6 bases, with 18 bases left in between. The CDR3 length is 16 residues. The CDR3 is CASSHVIGGQVNEQFF. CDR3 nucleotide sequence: TGCGCCAGCAGCCATGTCATCGGAGGTCAGGTCAATGAGCAGTTCTTC.

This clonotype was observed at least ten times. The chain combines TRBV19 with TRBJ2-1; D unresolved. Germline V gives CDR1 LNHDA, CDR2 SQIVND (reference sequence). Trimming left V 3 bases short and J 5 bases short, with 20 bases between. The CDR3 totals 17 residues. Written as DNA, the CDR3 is TGTGCCAGTAGTATTATCTATAACTTACCCAACGACAATGAGCAGTTCTTC. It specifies CASSIIYNLPNDNEQFF.

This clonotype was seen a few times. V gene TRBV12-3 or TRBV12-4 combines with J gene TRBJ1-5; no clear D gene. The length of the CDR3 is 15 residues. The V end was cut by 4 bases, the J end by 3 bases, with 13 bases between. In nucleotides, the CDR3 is TGTGCCAGCAGTTCGGGCAGGAGTAACAATCAGCCCCAGCATTTT. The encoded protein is CASSSGRSNNQPQHF.

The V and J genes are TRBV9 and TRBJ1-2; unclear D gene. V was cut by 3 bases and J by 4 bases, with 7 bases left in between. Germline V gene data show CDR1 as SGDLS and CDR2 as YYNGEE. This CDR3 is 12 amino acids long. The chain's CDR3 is CASSEDAYGYTF. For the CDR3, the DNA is TGTGCCAGCAGCGAGGATGCCTATGGCTACACCTTC.

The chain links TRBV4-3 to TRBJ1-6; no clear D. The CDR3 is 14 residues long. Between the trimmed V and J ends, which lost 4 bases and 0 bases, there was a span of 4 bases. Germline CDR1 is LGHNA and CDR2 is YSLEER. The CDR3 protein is CASSPGSYNSPLHF. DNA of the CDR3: TGCGCCAGCAGCCCCGGCTCCTATAATTCACCCCTCCACTTT.

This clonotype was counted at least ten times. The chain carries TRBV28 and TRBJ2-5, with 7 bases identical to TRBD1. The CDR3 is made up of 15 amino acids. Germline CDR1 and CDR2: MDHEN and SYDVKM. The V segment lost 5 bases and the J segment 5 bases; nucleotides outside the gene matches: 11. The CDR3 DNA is TGTGCCAGCAGTCCCCCGGAGACAGGGAGTGAGACCCAGTACTTC. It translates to CASSPPETGSETQYF.

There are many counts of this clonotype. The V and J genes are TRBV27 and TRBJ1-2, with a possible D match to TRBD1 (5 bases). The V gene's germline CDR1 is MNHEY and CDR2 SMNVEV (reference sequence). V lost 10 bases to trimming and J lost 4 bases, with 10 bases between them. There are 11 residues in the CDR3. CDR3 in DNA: TGTGCCACCTGGGGCGGCTATGGCTACACCTTC. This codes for CATWGGYGYTF.

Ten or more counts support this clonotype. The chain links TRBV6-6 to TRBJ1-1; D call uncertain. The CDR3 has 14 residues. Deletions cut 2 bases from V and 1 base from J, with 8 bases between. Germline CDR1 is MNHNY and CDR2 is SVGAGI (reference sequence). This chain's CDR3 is CASSYTDKNTEAFF. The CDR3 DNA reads TGTGCCAGCAGTTACACCGACAAGAACACTGAAGCTTTCTTT.

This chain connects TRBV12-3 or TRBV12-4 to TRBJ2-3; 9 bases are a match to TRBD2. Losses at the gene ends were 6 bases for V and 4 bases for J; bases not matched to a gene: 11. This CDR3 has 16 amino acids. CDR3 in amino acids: CASSLRLADTSDTQYF. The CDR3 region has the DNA TGTGCCAGCAGCCTTCGACTAGCGGATACATCAGATACGCAGTATTTT.

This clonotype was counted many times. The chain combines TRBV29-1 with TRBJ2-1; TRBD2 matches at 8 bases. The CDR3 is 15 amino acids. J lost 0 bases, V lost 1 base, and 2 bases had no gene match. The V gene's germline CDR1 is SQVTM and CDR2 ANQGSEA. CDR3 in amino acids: CSVEVAGSSYNEQFF. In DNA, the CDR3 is TGCAGCGTTGAAGTAGCGGGGAGCTCCTACAATGAGCAGTTCTTC.